This T cell receptor beta chain was captured by sequencing in a study of early T cells in non-severe SARS-CoV-2 infection. Tagging with unique molecular identifiers was applied to individual cDNA molecules. TCRdb passed the 5' RACE reads through MiXCR, listing each CDR3 protein once. Of about 110,000 distinct CDR3 sequences listed, over 9.5% were seen once; the top ten hold about 3.8%. This clonotype was detected a few times. CDR1 is SEHNR, CDR2 FQNEAQ, per germline (reference sequence). Trimming shortened V by 5 bases and J by 5 bases, and 9 bases separated the two germline ends. CDR3 length: 13 residues.

The specimen was whole blood, collected at baseline. The TCR comes from an adult who was a healthcare worker with PCR-confirmed SARS-CoV-2 infection or an uninfected control (not recorded which). This chain joins TRBV7-9 and TRBJ2-2; D is uncertain. This chain's CDR3 is CASSPTETGELFF. Written as DNA, the CDR3 is TGTGCCAGCAGCCCGACGGAGACCGGGGAGCTGTTTTTT.